The clone carrying this TCR beta chain was recorded at least ten times. Its target is unknown. The data are from a study of response to subunit inactivated influenza vaccine. Study-level points and caveats: T cells newly recruited by each seasonal influenza vaccination are few, the authors suggested.

CDR1 and CDR2 from the germline V gene are SGHAT and FQNNGV. Trimming pared 5 bases from V and 4 bases from J, leaving 8 bases between. The CDR3 spans 12 residues. TCRdb re-derived calls from the RT-PCR reads in MiXCR, one entry per CDR3 protein. The sample has about 700,000 distinct CDR3 sequences, around 13% seen once. The chain uses TRBV11-2 and TRBJ1-2; tentatively, D is TRBD1 (6 bases). Source: PBMCs from blood, taken 14 to 15 days before vaccination. This receptor was taken from a man aged 50 or older who received an inactivated influenza vaccine. Here the CDR3 reads CASSGGAYGYTF. In DNA form, the CDR3 reads TGTGCCAGCAGCGGGGGGGCCTATGGCTACACCTTC. Complete variable domain (other parts from reference TRBV11-2 and TRBJ1-2): EAGVAQSPRYKIIEKRQSVAFWCNPISGHATLYWYQQILGQGPKLLIQFQNNGVVDDSQLPKDRFSAERLKGVDSTLKIQPAKLEDSAVYLCASSGGAYGYTFGSGTRLTVV.